Included here is one TCR beta chain sequence, with context. Its antigen is unknown. CDR3 length: 13 residues. Deletions cut 3 bases from V and 5 bases from J, with 10 bases between. Germline V gene lookup returns CDR1 SGHTA and CDR2 FQGNSA. This entry is derived from a study of T cells in Graves' hyperthyroidism and ophthalmopathy. Study results and caveats: Ophthalmopathy was separated from stable hyperthyroidism by a 13 V-J model.

It was RNA transcripts that yielded the amplified TCR beta CDR3 regions. Initially, a first-round RT-PCR of the TCR CDR3 employed the HTBI primer set. TCRdb passed the multiplex PCR reads through MiXCR, listing each CDR3 protein once. Here the sample spans approximately 700,000 distinct CDR3 sequences, 40% to 55% being singletons. Lactation, pregnancy, other autoimmune disease or uncontrolled infection excluded patients. The sequenced material came from peripheral blood or thyroid tissue (not recorded which). This receptor was taken from an adult man with Graves' disease, either hyperthyroidism or ophthalmopathy (not recorded which). The chain combines TRBV7-2 with TRBJ1-1; D gene ambiguous. CDR3: CASSFYGETEAFF. The CDR3 DNA is TGTGCCAGCAGCTTTTACGGGGAAACTGAAGCTTTCTTT.